Shown below are 17 T cell receptor beta chains from a single sample sequenced in a study of CD4 T cells in relation to SARS-CoV-2 and coronaviruses. The method was immunoSEQ multiplex PCR; TCRdb's version includes in-frame clones alone and lacks a portion of them. The table lists about 34,000 clones, roughly four fifths of them singletons. These receptors have no identified antigens. The sequencing input was memory CD4+ T cells from PBMCs, cultured in vitro. The receptors stem from an adult with COVID-19.

V gene TRBV4-1 combines with J gene TRBJ2-7, with 8 bases identical to TRBD2. The germline V gene encodes CDR1 MGHRA and CDR2 YSYEKL. The V and J ends lost 2 bases and 3 bases, in that order; junction bases with no gene match: 3. This CDR3 has 14 amino acids. CDR3 sequence (DNA): TGCGCCAGCAGCCAATCGGGACTAGACTACGAGCAGTACTTC. Protein: CASSQSGLDYEQYF.

The chain recombines TRBV3-1 (or the pseudogene TRBV3-2) with TRBJ2-1, with D perhaps TRBD2 (6 bases). V lost 1 base and J lost 7, with 17 bases in between. This CDR3 region has 16 residues. Germline-derived CDR1 and CDR2 are LGHDT and YNNKEL (reference sequence). In DNA, the CDR3 is TGTGCCAGCAGCCAAGGGCCTAGCGTGGTTCGAAATGAGCAGTTCTTC. This codes for CASSQGPSVVRNEQFF.

CDR3 region: CASSLSGSGPEAFF. The CDR3 DNA is TGTGCCAGCAGTTTATCTGGATCGGGCCCTGAAGCTTTCTTT. This sequence joins TRBV27 and TRBJ1-1; D ambiguous. This CDR3 contains 14 residues. Germline V gene lookup returns CDR1 MNHEY and CDR2 SMNVEV (reference sequence). Trimming shortened V by 0 bases and J by 6 bases, and 11 bases separated the two germline ends.

This clone came up once. The rearrangement links TRBV28 to TRBJ2-3, with 7 bases that match TRBD2. The germline gives CDR1 MDHEN, CDR2 SYDVKM. With 8 bases clipped from V and 2 bases from J, the junction kept 10 bases outside the gene matches. The CDR3 runs to 15 residues. The CDR3 loop reads CASEGTTIFTDTQYF. CDR3 bases: TGTGCCAGCGAAGGGACTACGATTTTCACAGATACGCAGTATTTT.

CDR3 protein: CASSSSGTTDTQYF. In DNA, the CDR3 is TGTGCCAGCAGCTCGTCCGGAACCACAGATACGCAGTATTTT. The J gene is TRBJ2-3, the V gene TRBV7-9; D not certain. CDR1 and CDR2 (germline): SEHNR, FQNEAQ (reference sequence). Trimming shortened V by 4 bases and J by 2 bases, and 10 bases separated the two germline ends. CDR3 size: 14 residues.

The V call is TRBV3-1 (or the pseudogene TRBV3-2), the J call TRBJ2-7; the D gene is possibly TRBD2 (6 bases). Trimming shortened V by 4 bases and J by 1 base, and 11 bases separated the two germline ends. The CDR3 consists of 14 residues. Germline assignment: CDR1 LGHDT and CDR2 YNNKEL (reference sequence). The CDR3, as DNA: TGTGCCAGCAGCCCCCCCGGGACTTCCTACGAGCAGTACTTC. As protein: CASSPPGTSYEQYF.

The rearrangement links TRBV18 to TRBJ1-1, with D unresolved. V lost 2 bases, J lost 10 bases, and 17 bases lay in between. Germline assignment: CDR1 KGHSH and CDR2 LQKENI. This CDR3 has 14 amino acids. CDR3 sequence (DNA): TGTGCCAGCTCACCAGCGCCATCCCGTGAAGGAGCTTTCTTT. Translating gives CASSPAPSREGAFF.

The J gene is TRBJ2-6, the V gene TRBV3-1 (or the pseudogene TRBV3-2); D unclear. V dropped 0 bases and J dropped 3 bases, with 3 bases sitting between them. The CDR3 consists of 14 residues. Germline CDR1 reads LGHDT; CDR2 reads YNNKEL (reference sequence). The CDR3 DNA sequence: TGTGCCAGCAGCCAAGACTATGGGGCCAACGTCCTGACTTTC. This encodes CASSQDYGANVLTF.

This clone appeared a few times. The chain employs TRBV7-6 and TRBJ2-2; weak D call: TRBD2 (6 bases). The germline V gene encodes CDR1 SGHVS and CDR2 FNYEAQ. This CDR3 spans 15 amino acids. Trimming left V 3 bases short and J 0 bases short, with 8 bases between. The DNA for the CDR3 is TGTGCCAGCAGCTTGGGACTTACGAACACCGGGGAGCTGTTTTTT. Its translation: CASSLGLTNTGELFF.

The count of this clone is one. The chain uses TRBV19 and TRBJ2-3; maybe TRBD1 (6 bases). Germline V gene sequence: CDR1 LNHDA, CDR2 SQIVND (reference sequence). The CDR3 covers 18 residues. Trimming pared 6 bases from V and 1 base from J, leaving 23 bases between. CDR3 DNA sequence: TGTGCCAGTAGCACCCGACCGATCGTGGGGGCGGGCACAGATACGCAGTATTTT. Translation: CASSTRPIVGAGTDTQYF.

This clone was seen a few times. The chain combines TRBV7-9 with TRBJ2-3; no clear D. The CDR3 consists of 11 residues. With 5 bases removed from V and 2 bases from J, the gap between germline ends came to 2 bases. Per the germline V gene, CDR1 is SEHNR and CDR2 is FQNEAQ (reference sequence). The CDR3 coding sequence is TGTGCCAGCAGCACCACAGATACGCAGTATTTT. It codes for CASSTTDTQYF.

This chain uses TRBV18 with TRBJ2-6, with D perhaps given as TRBD1 or TRBD2 (5 bases each). The V gene lost 2 bases and the J gene lost 4 bases, with 9 bases spanning the gap. The CDR3 length is 15 residues. Germline V gene data show CDR1 as KGHSH and CDR2 as LQKENI. CDR3 DNA sequence: TGTGCCAGCTCACCATCGGGGCAAGGGGCCAACGTCCTGACTTTC. Protein: CASSPSGQGANVLTF.

This clone was detected only a few times. This chain connects TRBV4-1 to TRBJ2-1; TRBD1 matches at 8 bases. This CDR3 is 20 amino acids long. The V segment lost 3 bases and the J segment 3 bases; nucleotides outside the gene matches: 19. Germline CDR1 reads MGHRA; CDR2 reads YSYEKL. CDR3 coding DNA: TGCGCCAGCAGCCAGCCTTTTGGCAGGGGGCGCGACCAGGGCTACAATGAGCAGTTCTTC. This sequence encodes CASSQPFGRGRDQGYNEQFF.

This chain connects TRBV6-2 or TRBV6-3 to TRBJ2-1, with 15 bases that match TRBD2. The V gene end was trimmed by 6 bases and the J gene end by 7 bases; junction bases not matched to a gene: 4. This CDR3 is 15 amino acids long. Germline V gene lookup returns CDR1 MNHEY and CDR2 SVGEGT. The CDR3 coding sequence is TGTGCCAGCAGCCGGACTAGCGGGAGGGCAAATGAGCAGTTCTTC. It codes for CASSRTSGRANEQFF.

The V and J genes are TRBV7-4 and TRBJ2-1; TRBD1 matches at 8 bases. CDR1 is SGHVT and CDR2 is SQSDAQ in the germline V gene. V lost 1 base to trimming and J lost 16 bases; unmatched junction nucleotides: 3. This CDR3 is built from 11 residues. The CDR3 here is CASSLVDRDFF. The DNA for the CDR3 is TGTGCCAGCAGCTTAGTGGACAGGGATTTCTTC.

This rearrangement joins TRBV13 to TRBJ2-4, with 7 bases lining up with TRBD2. CDR3 size: 13 residues. The ends lost 1 base at V and 9 bases at J; junction bases unmatched: 3. Germline CDR1 PRHDT, CDR2 FYEKMQ (reference sequence). Here the CDR3 DNA reads TGTGCCAGCAGCTTAGAGGGAGGGAGCATTCAGTACTTC. It is translated as CASSLEGGSIQYF.

Only one count was recorded for this clone. The chain recombines TRBV6-2 or TRBV6-3 with TRBJ2-1, with 7 bases fitting TRBD2. Trimming took 5 bases from V and 10 from J; bases not matched to a gene: 5. The CDR3 extends over 12 amino acids. CDR1 is MNHEY and CDR2 is SVGEGT in the germline V gene. This CDR3 reads CASSKREREQFF. In DNA, the CDR3 is TGTGCCAGCAGTAAGCGGGAAAGGGAGCAGTTCTTC.